A selection of T cell receptor beta chains follows, all from one sample in a study of cytomegalovirus exposure and HLA in healthy donors. Repertoires were generated with immunoSEQ multiplex PCR, while TCRdb's copy carries only in-frame clones and drops some. Of roughly 150,000 clones in the sample, approximately 78% are singletons; the top ten hold approximately 4.2%. Sequencing used PBMCs. These receptors were obtained from a woman between 40 and 55 years old in good health and CMV-seropositive. The CDR3 runs from the conserved cysteine through the conserved F or W. D genes are given only for firm matches. For some rows the clone size is stated as once, few or many, or as a class when expanded; others skip it.

>.|TRBV7-3|.|TRBJ2-3
CASSLLGGRGTDTQYF
TGTGCCAGCAGCTTGTTGGGGGGGCGAGGCACAGATACGCAGTATTTT
>.|TRBV5-1|.|TRBJ1-2
CASSWRDVGASGGYTF
TGCGCCAGCAGCTGGCGCGATGTAGGAGCCTCCGGTGGCTACACCTTC
>.|TRBV30|.|TRBJ2-7
CAWMEGYEQYF
TGTGCCTGGATGGAGGGTTACGAGCAGTACTTC
>.|TRBV11-1|.|TRBJ2-7
CASSPLVYEQYF
TGTGCCAGCAGCCCACTGGTCTACGAGCAGTACTTC
>.|TRBV5-6|TRBD2|TRBJ2-3
CASSSRTSGAGGTQYF
TGTGCCAGCAGCTCCCGGACTAGCGGGGCGGGGGGGACGCAGTATTTT
>few|TRBV10-1|TRBD1|TRBJ1-1
CASSRDSLNTEAFF
TGCGCCAGCAGTCGGGACAGCTTGAACACTGAAGCTTTCTTT
>.|TRBV18|TRBD1|TRBJ1-1
CASSPGTGLEAFF
TGTGCCAGCTCACCGGGGACAGGCCTTGAAGCTTTCTTT
>.|TRBV13|.|TRBJ1-6
CASSPRDYPSPLHF
TGTGCCAGCAGCCCCCGAGACTACCCTTCACCCCTCCACTTT
>.|TRBV27|.|TRBJ1-4
CASSTTGSANEKLFF
TGTGCCAGCAGTACGACGGGTTCAGCTAATGAAAAACTGTTTTTT
>.|TRBV7-6|.|TRBJ1-6
CASSARRPGSGSPLHF
TGTGCCAGCAGCGCCAGGCGTCCAGGGTCGGGTTCACCCCTCCACTTT
>.|TRBV5-4|TRBD1|TRBJ1-1
CASSLGGQGRGDTEAFF
TGTGCCAGCAGCTTGGGAGGACAGGGCCGAGGGGACACTGAAGCTTTCTTT
>.|TRBV6-5|.|TRBJ1-1
CASSPRVTNTEAFF
TGTGCCAGCAGTCCCCGGGTAACGAACACTGAAGCTTTCTTT
>.|TRBV4-3|TRBD2|TRBJ2-5
CASSQGTTSGVQETQYF
TGCGCCAGCAGCCAAGGGACGACTAGCGGGGTCCAAGAGACCCAGTACTTC
>.|TRBV5-4|.|TRBJ2-3
CASTLAASYTDTQYF
TGTGCCAGCACCCTGGCGGCGAGTTACACAGATACGCAGTATTTT
>.|TRBV5-1|TRBD2|TRBJ2-7
CASSLAGVYEQYF
TGCGCCAGCAGCCTAGCGGGGGTGTACGAGCAGTACTTC
>once|TRBV10-3|.|TRBJ1-5
CAISESAGGSNQPQHF
TGTGCCATCAGTGAGTCCGCAGGAGGAAGCAATCAGCCCCAGCATTTT
>.|TRBV6-1|TRBD1|TRBJ1-1
CAKPGQGDSDTEAFF
TGTGCCAAGCCGGGGCAGGGGGATTCCGACACTGAAGCTTTCTTT
>.|TRBV5-6|TRBD1|TRBJ1-4
CASSFGTGSEKLFF
TGTGCCAGCAGCTTCGGGACAGGCTCTGAAAAACTGTTTTTT
>few|TRBV5-5|.|TRBJ2-2
CASSLAGANTGELFF
TGTGCCAGCAGCTTGGCAGGGGCGAACACCGGGGAGCTGTTTTTT
>.|TRBV9|TRBD1|TRBJ1-1
CASSVGSQGGNTEAFF
TGTGCCAGCAGCGTAGGCTCCCAGGGGGGGAACACTGAAGCTTTCTTT
>.|TRBV28|TRBD2|TRBJ2-1
CASSPPFPGGEQFF
TGTGCCAGCAGTCCCCCCTTCCCGGGGGGTGAGCAGTTCTTC
>once|TRBV4-2|.|TRBJ1-2
CASSQDLAGTYGYTF
TGTGCCAGCAGCCAAGACCTTGCCGGTACCTATGGCTACACCTTC
>.|TRBV27|.|TRBJ2-3
CASSLWGVGRTDTQYF
TGTGCCAGCAGTTTATGGGGGGTGGGTCGCACAGATACGCAGTATTTT
>.|TRBV25-1|TRBD2|TRBJ2-1
CASIPAGGNHNEQFF
TGTGCCAGCATCCCAGCGGGAGGAAACCACAATGAGCAGTTCTTC
>.|TRBV5-4|TRBD1|TRBJ1-6
CASGQESSYNSPLHF
TGTGCCAGCGGACAGGAGAGCTCCTATAATTCACCCCTCCACTTT
>.|TRBV11-2|.|TRBJ2-7
CASSLYLNGPYEQYF
TGTGCCAGCAGCTTATACCTAAATGGTCCCTACGAGCAGTACTTC
>.|TRBV29-1|.|TRBJ1-1
CSVESPLNTEAFF
TGCAGCGTTGAAAGCCCTTTGAACACTGAAGCTTTCTTT
>.|TRBV5-6|.|TRBJ2-3
CASSYYSDADTQYF
TGTGCCAGCAGTTATTATAGCGACGCAGATACGCAGTATTTT
>.|TRBV9|TRBD2|TRBJ2-2
CASSVEVGLAVGELFF
TGTGCCAGCAGCGTAGAGGTGGGACTAGCCGTCGGGGAGCTGTTTTTT
>.|TRBV9|TRBD2|TRBJ2-7
CASSVGGTSVYEQYF
TGTGCCAGCAGCGTAGGAGGGACTAGCGTCTACGAGCAGTACTTC
>.|TRBV5-6|TRBD1|TRBJ2-4
CASSLGQGTKNIQYF
TGTGCCAGCAGCTTGGGACAGGGAACCAAAAACATTCAGTACTTC
>.|TRBV27|.|TRBJ2-1
CASSFGGTSYNEQFF
TGTGCCAGCAGTTTTGGCGGGACCTCCTACAATGAGCAGTTCTTC
>once|TRBV20-1|.|TRBJ1-2
CSARVEDGYTF
TGCAGTGCTAGAGTGGAGGATGGCTACACCTTC
>.|TRBV27|.|TRBJ2-1
CASSFGGNEQFF
TGTGCCAGCAGTTTTGGAGGCAATGAGCAGTTCTTC
>.|TRBV27|.|TRBJ2-4
CASSSNRLENIQYF
TGTGCCAGCAGTTCCAATCGACTAGAAAACATTCAGTACTTC
>.|TRBV30|.|TRBJ1-2
CAWSVLGGGGYGYTF
TGTGCCTGGAGTGTACTAGGAGGGGGGGGCTATGGCTACACCTTC
>.|TRBV7-2|TRBD1|TRBJ2-3
CASSFTGGDDTQYF
TGTGCCAGCAGTTTTACAGGGGGCGATGATACGCAGTATTTT
>.|TRBV7-8|TRBD2|TRBJ2-7
CASTSPRLAGGTNSYEQYF
TGTGCCAGCACCTCCCCTAGACTAGCGGGGGGAACTAATTCCTACGAGCAGTACTTC
>.|TRBV7-2|.|TRBJ2-7
CASSFRIEQYF
TGTGCCAGCAGCTTTCGTATTGAGCAGTACTTC
>.|TRBV27|.|TRBJ2-7
CASSLLGGVEEQYF
TGTGCCAGCAGTTTACTGGGGGGAGTAGAAGAGCAGTACTTC
>.|TRBV18|TRBD1|TRBJ1-1
CASSRRQGDTEAFF
TGTGCCAGCTCCCGCCGACAGGGGGACACTGAAGCTTTCTTT
>.|TRBV27|TRBD1|TRBJ1-2
CASSLVGQGNYGYTF
TGTGCCAGCAGTTTAGTGGGACAGGGTAACTATGGCTACACCTTC
>.|TRBV2|TRBD2|TRBJ2-2
CASRVAGTSNTGELFF
TGTGCCAGCAGAGTTGCCGGGACTAGCAACACCGGGGAGCTGTTTTTT
>once|TRBV28|.|TRBJ1-2
CASSPIQGTPNYGYTF
TGTGCCAGCAGCCCGATCCAGGGAACTCCTAACTATGGCTACACCTTC
>.|TRBV28|.|TRBJ2-5
CALGNNQETQYF
TGTGCCCTCGGGAACAACCAAGAGACCCAGTACTTC
>.|TRBV6-1|.|TRBJ2-6
CASSDYSGANVLTF
TGTGCCAGCAGTGACTACTCTGGGGCCAACGTCCTGACTTTC
>.|TRBV18|.|TRBJ2-1
CASQGWVYNEQFF
TGTGCCAGCCAGGGTTGGGTCTACAATGAGCAGTTCTTC
>.|TRBV28|TRBD1|TRBJ1-1
CASSYRTGAHTEAFF
TGTGCCAGCAGTTACAGGACAGGGGCGCACACTGAAGCTTTCTTT
>.|TRBV7-6|.|TRBJ2-1
CASSLGGGGYEQFF
TGTGCCAGCAGCTTAGGGGGGGGCGGCTATGAGCAGTTCTTC
>.|TRBV28|.|TRBJ2-7
CASSFTLARSYEQYF
TGTGCCAGCAGTTTTACCCTAGCGCGATCCTACGAGCAGTACTTC